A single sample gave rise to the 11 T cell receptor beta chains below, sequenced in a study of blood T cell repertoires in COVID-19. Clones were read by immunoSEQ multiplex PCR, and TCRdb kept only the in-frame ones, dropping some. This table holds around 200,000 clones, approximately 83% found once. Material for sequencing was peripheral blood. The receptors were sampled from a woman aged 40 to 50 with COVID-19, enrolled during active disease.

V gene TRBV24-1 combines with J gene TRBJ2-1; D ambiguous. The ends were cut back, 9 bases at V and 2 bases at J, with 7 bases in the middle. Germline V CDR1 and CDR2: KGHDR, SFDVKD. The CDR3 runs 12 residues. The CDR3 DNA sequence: TGTGCCACCTCTAACCCCTACAATGAGCAGTTCTTC. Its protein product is CATSNPYNEQFF.

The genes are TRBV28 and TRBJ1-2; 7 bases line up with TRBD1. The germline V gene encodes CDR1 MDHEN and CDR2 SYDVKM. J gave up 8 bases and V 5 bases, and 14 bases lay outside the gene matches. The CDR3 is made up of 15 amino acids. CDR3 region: CASSASDRPHWGYTF. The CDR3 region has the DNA TGTGCCAGCAGTGCCTCGGACAGGCCTCACTGGGGCTACACCTTC.

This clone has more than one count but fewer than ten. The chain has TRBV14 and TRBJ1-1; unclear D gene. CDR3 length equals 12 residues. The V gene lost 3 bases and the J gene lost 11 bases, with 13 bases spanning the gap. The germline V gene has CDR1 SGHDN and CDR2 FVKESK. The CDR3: CASSHGGLGAFF. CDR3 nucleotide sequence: TGTGCCAGCAGCCACGGCGGGTTGGGGGCTTTCTTT.

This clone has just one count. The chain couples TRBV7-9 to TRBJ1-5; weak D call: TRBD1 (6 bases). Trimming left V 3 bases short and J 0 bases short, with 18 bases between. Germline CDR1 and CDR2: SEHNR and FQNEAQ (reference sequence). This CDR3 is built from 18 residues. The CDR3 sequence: CASSFSSGTRYSNQPQHF. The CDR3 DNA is TGTGCCAGCAGCTTTTCTTCCGGGACACGCTATAGCAATCAGCCCCAGCATTTT.

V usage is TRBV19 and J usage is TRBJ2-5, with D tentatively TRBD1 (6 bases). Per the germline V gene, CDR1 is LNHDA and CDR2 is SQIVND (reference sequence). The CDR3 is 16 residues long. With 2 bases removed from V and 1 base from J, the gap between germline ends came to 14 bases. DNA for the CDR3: TGTGCCAGTAGTATATTCCCAGGGGTCACCCAAGAGACCCAGTACTTC. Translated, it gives CASSIFPGVTQETQYF.

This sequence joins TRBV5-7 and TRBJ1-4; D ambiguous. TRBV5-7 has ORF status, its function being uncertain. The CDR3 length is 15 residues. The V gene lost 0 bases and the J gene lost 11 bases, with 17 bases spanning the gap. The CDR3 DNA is TGTGCCAGCAGCTTGGGTCCGGGAACACGTGAGAAACTGTTTTTT. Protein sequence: CASSLGPGTREKLFF.

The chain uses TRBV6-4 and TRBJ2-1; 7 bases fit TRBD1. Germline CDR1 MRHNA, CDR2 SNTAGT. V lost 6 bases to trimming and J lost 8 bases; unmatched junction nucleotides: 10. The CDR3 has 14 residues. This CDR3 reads CASSKRDRGYEQFF. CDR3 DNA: TGTGCCAGCAGCAAAAGGGACAGAGGTTATGAGCAGTTCTTC.

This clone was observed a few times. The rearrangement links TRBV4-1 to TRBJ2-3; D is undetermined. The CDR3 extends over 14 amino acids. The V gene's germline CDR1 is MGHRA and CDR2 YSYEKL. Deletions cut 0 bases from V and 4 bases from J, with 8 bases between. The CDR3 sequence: CASSQDTPPDTQYF. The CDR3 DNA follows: TGCGCCAGCAGCCAAGACACTCCTCCAGATACGCAGTATTTT.

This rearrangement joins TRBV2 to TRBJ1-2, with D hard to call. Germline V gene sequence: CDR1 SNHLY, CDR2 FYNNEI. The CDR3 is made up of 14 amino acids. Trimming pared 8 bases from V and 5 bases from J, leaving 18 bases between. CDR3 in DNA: TGTGCCAGCCGGGGAGACTCTTGGGCTTATGGCTACACCTTC. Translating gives CASRGDSWAYGYTF.

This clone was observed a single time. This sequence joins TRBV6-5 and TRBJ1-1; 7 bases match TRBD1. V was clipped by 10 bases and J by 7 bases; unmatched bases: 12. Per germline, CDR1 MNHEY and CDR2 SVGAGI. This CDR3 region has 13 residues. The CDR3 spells CATSTGSYGEAFF. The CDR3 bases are TGTGCCACCTCGACAGGGTCCTATGGTGAAGCTTTCTTT.

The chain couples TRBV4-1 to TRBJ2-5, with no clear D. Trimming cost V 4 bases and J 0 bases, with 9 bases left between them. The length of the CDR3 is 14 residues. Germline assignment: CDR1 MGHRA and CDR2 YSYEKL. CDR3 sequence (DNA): TGCGCCAGCAGCCTGCTGGAGTACCAAGAGACCCAGTACTTC. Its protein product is CASSLLEYQETQYF.